The 30 T cell receptor beta chains below all came from one sample that was sequenced in a study of blood T cell repertoires in COVID-19. This table comes from immunoSEQ multiplex PCR, and its TCRdb copy is limited to in-frame clones, with some not included. The table shows 100,000 or so clones, with 84% occurring only once. The sequenced sample was peripheral blood. Receptors originate from an older man with active or convalescent COVID-19.

V usage is TRBV21-1 and J usage is TRBJ1-2; the table assigns TRBD1, which was not confirmed against the DNA. TRBV21-1 is recorded as a pseudogene. This CDR3 contains 15 residues. CDR3 DNA: TGTGCCAGCAGCAAAGTACAGGGGAATAACTATGGCTACACCTTC. Translating it yields CASSKVQGNNYGYTF.

The V call is TRBV27, the J call TRBJ1-6, with 9 bases identical to TRBD1. The length of the CDR3 is 15 residues. V dropped 3 bases and J dropped 9; count of bases not matched to a gene: 6. Germline lookup yields CDR1 MNHEY and CDR2 SMNVEV (reference sequence). The CDR3 region has the DNA TGTGCCAGCAGTTTCAACGGACAGGGGCCTTCACCCCTCCACTTT. Encoded protein: CASSFNGQGPSPLHF.

This rearrangement joins TRBV28 to TRBJ1-2; 7 bases match TRBD1. CDR1 is MDHEN, CDR2 SYDVKM, per germline. The CDR3 runs to 16 residues. The J segment lost 8 bases and the V segment lost 4 bases, leaving 16 bases of the junction unmatched. The CDR3 DNA follows: TGTGCCAGCAGTTCCCCTCGGACGAGGGGGCATCTCGGCTACACCTTC. Translated, it gives CASSSPRTRGHLGYTF.

The V call is TRBV28, the J call TRBJ1-3; D perhaps matches TRBD1 (6 bases). The CDR3 runs to 15 residues. Germline CDR1 reads MDHEN; CDR2 reads SYDVKM. The V end was cut by 6 bases, the J end by 8 bases, with 20 bases between. In DNA form, the CDR3 reads TGTGCCAGCAGCTTGGCGGGGGCCGCGGAATACACCATATATTTT. It translates to CASSLAGAAEYTIYF. Using reference TRBV28 and TRBJ1-3 for the parts outside the CDR3, the full variable domain is DVKVTQSSRYLVKRTGEKVFLECVQDMDHENMFWYRQDPGLGLRLIYFSYDVKMKEKGDIPEGYSVSREKKERFSLILESASTNQTSMYLCASSLAGAAEYTIYFGEGSWLTVV.

J is TRBJ1-2 and V is TRBV5-6; 8 nucleotides agree with TRBD1. The V gene end was trimmed by 4 bases and the J gene end by 4 bases; junction bases not matched to a gene: 12. The CDR3 contains 16 residues. In germline, CDR1 is SGHDT, CDR2 YYEEEE. In nucleotides, the CDR3 is TGTGCCAGCAGCGCCCTGGGAGACAGGGGATTCTATGGCTACACCTTC. Protein product: CASSALGDRGFYGYTF. The full variable domain, rest sourced from reference TRBV5-6 and TRBJ1-2, is DAGVTQSPTHLIKTRGQQVTLRCSPKSGHDTVSWYQQALGQGPQFIFQYYEEEERQRGNFPDRFSGHQFPNYSSELNVNALLLGDSALYLCASSALGDRGFYGYTFGSGTRLTVV.

The chain is built from TRBV7-2 and TRBJ2-7; 10 bases are a match to TRBD1. Germline V CDR1 and CDR2: SGHTA, FQGNSA. J was trimmed by 4 bases and V by 5 bases; bases with no gene match: 5. This CDR3 is built from 14 residues. The CDR3 reads CASSPGQGGYEQYF. CDR3 bases: TGTGCCAGCAGCCCCGGACAGGGGGGTTACGAGCAGTACTTC. Filled out from reference TRBV7-2 and TRBJ2-7, the complete variable domain reads GAGVSQSPSNKVTEKGKDVELRCDPISGHTALYWYRQSLGQGLEFLIYFQGNSAPDKSGLPSDRFSAERTGGSVSTLTIQRTQQEDSAVYLCASSPGQGGYEQYFGPGTRLTVT.

The V and J genes are TRBV7-2 and TRBJ1-6, with 8 bases identical to TRBD1. The CDR3 is 13 amino acids. V lost 5 bases and J lost 8; bases outside the gene matches: 2. Per the germline V gene, CDR1 is SGHTA and CDR2 is FQGNSA. CDR3 loop: CASSQDRDSPLHF. The CDR3, as DNA: TGTGCCAGCAGCCAGGACAGGGATTCACCCCTCCACTTT.

A note on this clone: Relative to the germline gene, one junction end is altered; a read error may explain this. The rearrangement joins TRBV5-5 to TRBJ2-1, with 16 bases aligning to TRBD2. The CDR3 runs to 17 residues. Germline lookup yields CDR1 SGHKS and CDR2 YYEKEE (reference sequence). The CDR3 reads CASSSGTSGGAYNEQFF. CDR3 bases: TGTGCCAGTAGCTCAGGGACTAGCGGGGGGGCGTACAATGAGCAGTTCTTC.

This clone was detected a few times. This chain links TRBV20-1 with TRBJ2-1; D gene ambiguous. The length of the CDR3 is 11 residues. Germline V CDR1 and CDR2: DFQATT, SNEGSKA (reference sequence). Trimming took 5 bases from V and 5 from J, leaving 7 bases between them. CDR3 amino acids: CSAPPNNEQFF. The CDR3 region has the DNA TGCAGTGCTCCCCCCAACAATGAGCAGTTCTTC.

On this clone itself: A read error may produce the germline difference seen at one junction end. V usage is TRBV6-5 and J usage is TRBJ1-5; 7 positions agree with TRBD1. Germline lookup yields CDR1 MNHEY and CDR2 SVGAGI. This CDR3 is built from 14 residues. CDR3: CASSHSDRDQPQHF. In DNA form, the CDR3 reads TGTGCCAGCAGTCACTCCGACAGGGACCAGCCCCAGCATTTT.

Concerning this clone itself: The junction does not match germline at one end; this may be a read error. This chain uses TRBV10-3 with TRBJ1-1; maybe TRBD1 (5 bases). Germline lookup yields CDR1 ENHRY and CDR2 SYGVKD. The CDR3 has 12 residues. The CDR3 protein is CSSAQGGAEAFF. CDR3 coding DNA: TGCTCATCAGCTCAGGGCGGCGCTGAAGCTTTCTTT.

The chain employs TRBV9 and TRBJ2-3, with TRBD2 matching over 10 bases. From germline, CDR1 is SGDLS and CDR2 YYNGEE. With 0 bases clipped from V and 5 bases from J, the junction kept 9 bases outside the gene matches. The CDR3 has 17 amino acids. Here the CDR3 reads CASSVVSGGAVGDTQYF. The CDR3 nucleotides are TGTGCCAGCAGCGTAGTGAGCGGGGGGGCTGTGGGAGATACGCAGTATTTT.

The rearrangement joins TRBV18 to TRBJ1-5; the D is unclear. This CDR3 is built from 13 residues. Trimming took 2 bases from V and 4 from J, leaving 6 bases between them. Germline loops: CDR1 KGHSH, CDR2 LQKENI. The CDR3 coding sequence is TGTGCCAGCTCACCAGCACAGAATCAGCCCCAGCATTTT. This gives the protein CASSPAQNQPQHF.

The V and J genes are TRBV4-3 and TRBJ2-7; the D gene is possibly TRBD1 (6 bases). Between the trimmed V and J ends, which lost 1 base and 2 bases, there was a span of 21 bases. The CDR3 extends over 18 amino acids. Germline lookup yields CDR1 LGHNA and CDR2 YSLEER. CDR3 DNA sequence: TGCGCCAGCAGCCAAGCACTCCCAGGCCCGGGACACGCCTACGAGCAGTACTTC. Its translation is CASSQALPGPGHAYEQYF.

V and J are TRBV18 and TRBJ2-2; TRBD1 matches 8 bases. V dropped 6 bases and J dropped 1; count of bases not matched to a gene: 4. Germline loops: CDR1 KGHSH, CDR2 LQKENI. This CDR3 comprises 15 residues. The CDR3 loop reads CASSPGTGNTGELFF. The CDR3 DNA sequence: TGTGCCAGCTCCCCCGGGACAGGGAACACCGGGGAGCTGTTTTTT.

The rearrangement joins TRBV9 to TRBJ1-2, with 7 bases lining up with TRBD1. The CDR3 runs 13 residues. The V gene's germline CDR1 is SGDLS and CDR2 YYNGEE. V shed 3 bases and J 4 bases; nucleotides not matched to a gene: 3. The CDR3 DNA reads TGTGCCAGCAGCGCACAGGGGATCTATGGCTACACCTTC. It translates to CASSAQGIYGYTF.

This rearrangement joins TRBV4-2 to TRBJ2-7, with TRBD2 as a possible D gene (7 bases). V was clipped by 5 bases and J by 1 base, with 24 bases between them. The CDR3 spans 18 residues. From germline, CDR1 is LGHNA and CDR2 YNFKEQ. The CDR3 reads CASSYAVAAGTLSYEQYF. The CDR3 nucleotides read TGTGCCAGCAGCTACGCGGTGGCAGCGGGGACACTATCCTACGAGCAGTACTTC.

This chain links TRBV9 with TRBJ1-1, with D possibly being TRBD1 (6 bases). The V gene lost 0 bases and the J gene lost 4 bases, with 22 bases spanning the gap. This CDR3 has 18 amino acids. Germline loops: CDR1 SGDLS, CDR2 YYNGEE. The CDR3 reads CASSVATKGGEWSTEAFF. Written as DNA, the CDR3 is TGTGCCAGCAGCGTAGCCACGAAGGGGGGGGAATGGAGCACTGAAGCTTTCTTT.

The chain uses TRBV3-1 (or the pseudogene TRBV3-2) and TRBJ2-3; weak D call: TRBD2 (6 bases). This CDR3 has 15 amino acids. Germline V lookup: CDR1 LGHDT, CDR2 YNNKEL (reference sequence). V was pared by 5 bases and J by 8 bases, with 20 bases between. The CDR3 is CASSFQRATSTTQYF. The CDR3, as DNA: TGTGCCAGCAGCTTTCAGCGGGCTACCTCAACTACGCAGTATTTT.

This sequence joins TRBV9 and TRBJ2-3; D not certain. Between the trimmed V and J ends, which lost 3 bases and 0 bases, there was a span of 8 bases. Germline loops: CDR1 SGDLS, CDR2 YYNGEE. The CDR3 is 14 amino acids. CDR3 loop: CASSATTSTDTQYF. Written as DNA, the CDR3 is TGTGCCAGCAGCGCGACAACTAGCACAGATACGCAGTATTTT.

The chain employs TRBV5-4 and TRBJ2-7; TRBD2 is a possible D gene (6 bases). The CDR3 has 16 residues. V was shortened by 4 bases and J by 0 bases, with 17 bases between the two germline ends. The germline V gene encodes CDR1 SGHNT and CDR2 YYREEE (reference sequence). The DNA for the CDR3 is TGTGCCAGCAGCCCCTCCCTGACTAGTCTCTCCTACGAGCAGTACTTC. This gives the protein CASSPSLTSLSYEQYF.

The genes are TRBV30 and TRBJ1-2; 11 bases align to TRBD1. CDR1 GTSNPN and CDR2 SVGIG come from the germline V gene (reference sequence). This CDR3 is 15 amino acids long. V lost 0 bases to trimming and J lost 8 bases; unmatched junction nucleotides: 8. Here the CDR3 reads CAWSVRTGGYGGYTF. Here the CDR3 DNA reads TGTGCCTGGAGTGTACGGACAGGGGGCTACGGCGGCTACACCTTC.

This chain joins TRBV7-9 and TRBJ2-3; 9 bases are shared with TRBD2. The V gene end was trimmed by 2 bases and the J gene end by 6 bases; junction bases not matched to a gene: 6. The germline V gene encodes CDR1 SEHNR and CDR2 FQNEAQ (reference sequence). The CDR3 is 15 amino acids. The CDR3 nucleotides read TGTGCCAGCAGCTTAACGCGGGGGGGCCCGGATACGCAGTATTTT. It yields the protein CASSLTRGGPDTQYF.

The chain combines TRBV28 with TRBJ1-2, with D hard to call. This CDR3 contains 13 residues. V gave up 2 bases and J gave up 7 bases, with 11 bases separating them. Germline V gene data show CDR1 as MDHEN and CDR2 as SYDVKM. DNA for the CDR3: TGTGCCAGCAGTTTAACACAGCAAGGTGGCTACACCTTC. Amino acids: CASSLTQQGGYTF.

The gene calls are TRBV15 and TRBJ1-5; a possible D gene is TRBD1 (5 bases). Trimming took off 5 bases at V and 0 bases at J, with 17 bases between the two ends. CDR1 and CDR2 from the germline V gene are LNHNV and YYDKDF (reference sequence). There are 17 residues in the CDR3. The CDR3 coding sequence is TGTGCCACCAGCGGGTTAAGACAGATTTATAGCAATCAGCCCCAGCATTTT. It codes for CATSGLRQIYSNQPQHF.

The chain is built from TRBV7-8 and TRBJ1-5, with 7 bases matching TRBD1. Germline lookup yields CDR1 SGHVS and CDR2 FQNEAQ. Losses at the gene ends were 5 bases for V and 4 bases for J; bases not matched to a gene: 2. This CDR3 region has 13 residues. The CDR3 loop reads CASSLTGNQPQHF. The CDR3 bases are TGTGCCAGCAGCCTGACAGGGAATCAGCCCCAGCATTTT.

The chain combines TRBV5-4 with TRBJ2-2; D ambiguous. This CDR3 contains 15 residues. Germline CDR1 SGHNT, CDR2 YYREEE (reference sequence). V shed 0 bases and J shed 7 bases, with 13 bases lying between them. CDR3 sequence (DNA): TGTGCCAGCAGCTTGGCCTCGGGTTTCGGCGGGGAGCTGTTTTTT. It codes for CASSLASGFGGELFF.

Only a few counts were recorded for this clone. Here the CDR3 reads CASSPGQLNTGELFF. CDR3 nucleotides: TGTGCCAGCAGCCCGGGACAGCTAAACACCGGGGAGCTGTTTTTT. This rearrangement joins TRBV2 to TRBJ2-2; 7 bases are a match to TRBD1. Germline V gene data show CDR1 as SNHLY and CDR2 as FYNNEI. The trim removed 6 bases at V and 2 bases at J, leaving 6 bases unmatched. The CDR3 runs 15 residues.

The genes are TRBV13 and TRBJ2-7; TRBD1 matches at 7 bases. The CDR3 is made up of 13 amino acids. The V gene's germline CDR1 is PRHDT and CDR2 FYEKMQ (reference sequence). J lost 3 bases, V lost 5 bases, and 4 bases had no gene match. CDR3 sequence: CASSHDRVYEQYF. The CDR3 coding sequence is TGTGCCAGCAGCCACGACAGGGTCTACGAGCAGTACTTC.

V usage is TRBV29-1 and J usage is TRBJ2-3; 9 bases match TRBD2. There are 15 residues in the CDR3. The junction had 5 bases not matched to a gene; V was cut back by 0 bases and J by 4 bases. The germline gives CDR1 SQVTM, CDR2 ANQGSEA. The CDR3 DNA is TGCAGCGTTGAAGATCTCGGCGGGGGGGCAGATACGCAGTATTTT. Its translation is CSVEDLGGGADTQYF.